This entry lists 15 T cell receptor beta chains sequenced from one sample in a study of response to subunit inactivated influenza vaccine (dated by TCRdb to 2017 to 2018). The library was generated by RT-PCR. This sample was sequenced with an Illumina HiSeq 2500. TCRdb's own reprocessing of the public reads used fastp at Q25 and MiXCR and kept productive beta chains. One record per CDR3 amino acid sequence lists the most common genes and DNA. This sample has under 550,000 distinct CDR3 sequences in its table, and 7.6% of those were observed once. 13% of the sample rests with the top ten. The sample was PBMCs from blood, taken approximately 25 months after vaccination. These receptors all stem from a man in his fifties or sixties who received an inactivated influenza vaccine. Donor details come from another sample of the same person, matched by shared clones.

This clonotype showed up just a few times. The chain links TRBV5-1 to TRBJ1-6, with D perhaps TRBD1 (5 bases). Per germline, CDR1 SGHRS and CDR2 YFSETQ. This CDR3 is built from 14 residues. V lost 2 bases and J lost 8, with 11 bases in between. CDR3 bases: TGCGCCAGCAGCTTCAGGGTTGGTGATTCACCCCTCCACTTT. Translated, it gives CASSFRVGDSPLHF.

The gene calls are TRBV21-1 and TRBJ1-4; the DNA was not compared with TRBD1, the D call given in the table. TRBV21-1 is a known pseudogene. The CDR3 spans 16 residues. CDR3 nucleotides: TGTGCCAGCAGCAAAGGGGCAGGGGCCAATAATGAAAAACTGTTTTTT. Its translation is CASSKGAGANNEKLFF.

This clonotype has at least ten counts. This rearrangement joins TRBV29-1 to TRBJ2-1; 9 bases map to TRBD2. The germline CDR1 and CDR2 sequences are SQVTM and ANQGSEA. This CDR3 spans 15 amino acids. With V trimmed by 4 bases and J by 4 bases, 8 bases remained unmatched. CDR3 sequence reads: CSVGSAGGNYNEQFF. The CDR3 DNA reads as TGCAGCGTTGGTTCAGCGGGAGGAAATTACAATGAGCAGTTCTTC.

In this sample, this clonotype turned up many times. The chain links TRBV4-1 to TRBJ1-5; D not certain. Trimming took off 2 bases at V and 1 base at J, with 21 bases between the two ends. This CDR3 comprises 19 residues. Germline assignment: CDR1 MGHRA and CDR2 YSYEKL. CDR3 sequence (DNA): TGCGCCAGCAGCCAATCTCTTAAACCAAACCCCACGAGCAATCAGCCCCAGCATTTT. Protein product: CASSQSLKPNPTSNQPQHF.

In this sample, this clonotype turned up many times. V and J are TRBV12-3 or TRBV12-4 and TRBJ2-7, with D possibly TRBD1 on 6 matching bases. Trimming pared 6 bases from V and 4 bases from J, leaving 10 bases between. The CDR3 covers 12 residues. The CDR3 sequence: CASSSGVYEQYF. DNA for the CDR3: TGTGCCAGCAGCTCAGGGGTTTACGAGCAGTACTTC.

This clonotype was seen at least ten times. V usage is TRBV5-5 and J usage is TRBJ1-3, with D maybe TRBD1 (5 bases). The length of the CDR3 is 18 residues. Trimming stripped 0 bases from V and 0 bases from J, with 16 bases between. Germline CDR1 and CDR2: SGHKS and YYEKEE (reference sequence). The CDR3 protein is CASSLEVAGYGSGNTIYF. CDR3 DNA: TGTGCCAGCAGCTTGGAAGTCGCAGGGTATGGCTCTGGAAACACCATATATTTT. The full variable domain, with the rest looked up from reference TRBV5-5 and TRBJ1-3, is DAGVTQSPTHLIKTRGQQVTLRCSPISGHKSVSWYQQVLGQGPQFIFQYYEKEERGRGNFPDRFSARQFPNYSSELNVNALLLGDSALYLCASSLEVAGYGSGNTIYFGEGSWLTVV.

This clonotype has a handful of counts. CDR3 region: CASSSTGPNSPLHF. The CDR3 DNA follows: TGCGCCAGCAGTTCCACAGGGCCAAATTCACCCCTCCACTTT. The chain recombines TRBV10-2 with TRBJ1-6; D may be TRBD1 (6 bases). CDR1 is WSHSY and CDR2 is SAAADI in the germline V gene. Trimming removed 5 bases at V and 7 bases at J, with 12 bases between. The CDR3 runs 14 residues.

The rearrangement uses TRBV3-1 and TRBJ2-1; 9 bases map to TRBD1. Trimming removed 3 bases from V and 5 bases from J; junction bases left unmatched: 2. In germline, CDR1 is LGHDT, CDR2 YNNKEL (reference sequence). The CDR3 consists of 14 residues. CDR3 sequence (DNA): TGTGCCAGCAGCCAGGGGACAGGGCACAATGAGCAGTTCTTC. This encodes CASSQGTGHNEQFF.

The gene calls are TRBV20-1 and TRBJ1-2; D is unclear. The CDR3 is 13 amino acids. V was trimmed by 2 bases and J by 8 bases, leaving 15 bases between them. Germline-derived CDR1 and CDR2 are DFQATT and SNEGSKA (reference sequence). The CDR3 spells CSARNNPGVGYTF. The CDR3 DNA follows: TGCAGTGCTAGAAATAACCCCGGCGTCGGCTACACCTTC.

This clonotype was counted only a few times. In DNA form, the CDR3 reads TGTGCCAGCAGTGAAGTCCAGGGAAGCTATGGCTACACCTTC. Its translation: CASSEVQGSYGYTF. The chain couples TRBV6-4 to TRBJ1-2; D might be TRBD1 (5 bases). This CDR3 has 14 amino acids. The V end lost 3 bases, the J end lost 4 bases, and 12 bases lay between the germline ends. Germline assignment: CDR1 MRHNA and CDR2 SNTAGT.

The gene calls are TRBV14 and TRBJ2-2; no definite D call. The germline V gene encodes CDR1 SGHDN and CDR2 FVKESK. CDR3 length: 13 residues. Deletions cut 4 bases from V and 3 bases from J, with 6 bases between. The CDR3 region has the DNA TGTGCCAGCAGCCCATACTACACCGGGGAGCTGTTTTTT. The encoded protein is CASSPYYTGELFF.

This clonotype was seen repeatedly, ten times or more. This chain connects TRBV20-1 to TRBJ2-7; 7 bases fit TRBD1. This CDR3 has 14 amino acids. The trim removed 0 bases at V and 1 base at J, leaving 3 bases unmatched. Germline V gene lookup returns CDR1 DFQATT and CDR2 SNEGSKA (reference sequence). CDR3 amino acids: CSARDPRGSYEQYF. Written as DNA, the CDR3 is TGCAGTGCTAGAGACCCCAGGGGGTCCTACGAGCAGTACTTC.

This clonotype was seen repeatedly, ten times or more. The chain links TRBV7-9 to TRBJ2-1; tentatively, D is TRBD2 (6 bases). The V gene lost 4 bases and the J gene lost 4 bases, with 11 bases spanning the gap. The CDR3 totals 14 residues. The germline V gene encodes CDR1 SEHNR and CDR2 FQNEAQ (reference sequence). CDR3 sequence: CASSSRDLYNEQFF. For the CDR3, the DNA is TGTGCCAGCAGCTCCCGGGACTTATACAATGAGCAGTTCTTC. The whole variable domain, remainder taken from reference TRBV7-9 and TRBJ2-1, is DTGVSQNPRHKITKRGQNVTFRCDPISEHNRLYWYRQTLGQGPEFLTYFQNEAQLEKSRLLSDRFSAERPKGSFSTLEIQRTEQGDSAMYLCASSSRDLYNEQFFGPGTRLTVL.

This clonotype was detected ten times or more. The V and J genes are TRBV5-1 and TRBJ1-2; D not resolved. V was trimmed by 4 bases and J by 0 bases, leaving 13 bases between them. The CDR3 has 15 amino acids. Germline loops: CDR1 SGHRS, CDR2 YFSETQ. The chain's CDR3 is CASSPSPGSNYGYTF. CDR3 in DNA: TGCGCCAGCAGCCCGAGTCCAGGTTCTAACTATGGCTACACCTTC. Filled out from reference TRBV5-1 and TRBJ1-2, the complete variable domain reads KAGVTQTPRYLIKTRGQQVTLSCSPISGHRSVSWYQQTPGQGLQFLFEYFSETQRNKGNFPGRFSGRQFSNSRSEMNVSTLELGDSALYLCASSPSPGSNYGYTFGSGTRLTVV.

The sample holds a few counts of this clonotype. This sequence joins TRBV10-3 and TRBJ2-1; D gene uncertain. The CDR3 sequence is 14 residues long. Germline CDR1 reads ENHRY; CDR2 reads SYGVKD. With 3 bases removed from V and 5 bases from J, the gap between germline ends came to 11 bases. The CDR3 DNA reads TGTGCCATCAGTGATTCGTTAGGGAACAATGAGCAGTTCTTC. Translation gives CAISDSLGNNEQFF.